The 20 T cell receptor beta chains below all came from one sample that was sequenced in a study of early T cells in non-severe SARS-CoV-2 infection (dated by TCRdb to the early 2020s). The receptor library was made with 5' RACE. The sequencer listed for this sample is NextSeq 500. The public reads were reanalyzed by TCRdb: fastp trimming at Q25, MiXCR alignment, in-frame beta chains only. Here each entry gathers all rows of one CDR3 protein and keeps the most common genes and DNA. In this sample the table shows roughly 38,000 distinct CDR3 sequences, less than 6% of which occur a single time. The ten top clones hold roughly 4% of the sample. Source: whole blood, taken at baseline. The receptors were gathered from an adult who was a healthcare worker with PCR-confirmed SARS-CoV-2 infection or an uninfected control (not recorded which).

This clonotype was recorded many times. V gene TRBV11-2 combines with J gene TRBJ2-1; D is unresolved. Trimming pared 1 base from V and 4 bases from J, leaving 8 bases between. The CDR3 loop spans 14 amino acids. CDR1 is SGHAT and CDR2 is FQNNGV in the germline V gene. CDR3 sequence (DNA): TGTGCCAGCAGCTTAGGTGGCAAGTACAATGAGCAGTTCTTC. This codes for CASSLGGKYNEQFF.

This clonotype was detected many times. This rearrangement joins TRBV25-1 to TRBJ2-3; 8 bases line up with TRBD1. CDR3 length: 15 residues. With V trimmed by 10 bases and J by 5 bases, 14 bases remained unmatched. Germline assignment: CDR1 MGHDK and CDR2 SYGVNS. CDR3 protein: CATTPGTGDGDTQYF. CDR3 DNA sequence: TGTGCCACGACCCCCGGGACAGGAGATGGAGATACGCAGTATTTT.

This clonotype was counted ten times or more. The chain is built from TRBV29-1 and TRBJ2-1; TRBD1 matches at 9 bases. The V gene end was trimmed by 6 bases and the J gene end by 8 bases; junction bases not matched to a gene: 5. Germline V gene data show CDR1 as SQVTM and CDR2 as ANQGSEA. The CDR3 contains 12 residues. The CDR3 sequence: CSVDRTGDEQFF. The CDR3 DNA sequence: TGCAGCGTGGACCGGACAGGGGATGAGCAGTTCTTC.

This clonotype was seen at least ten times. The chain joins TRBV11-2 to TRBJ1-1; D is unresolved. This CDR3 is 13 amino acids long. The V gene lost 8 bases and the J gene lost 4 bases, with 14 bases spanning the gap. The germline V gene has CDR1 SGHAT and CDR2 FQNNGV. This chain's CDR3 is CASGWTDLTEAFF. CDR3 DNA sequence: TGTGCCAGCGGATGGACGGACCTCACTGAAGCTTTCTTT.

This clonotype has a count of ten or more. CDR3 region: CASSRGPHYGYTF. Written as DNA, the CDR3 is TGTGCCAGCAGCCGAGGGCCTCACTATGGCTACACCTTC. The chain recombines TRBV7-9 with TRBJ1-2; the D is unclear. V was trimmed by 5 bases and J by 3 bases, leaving 10 bases between them. The CDR3 length is 13 residues. The germline V gene has CDR1 SEHNR and CDR2 FQNEAQ (reference sequence).

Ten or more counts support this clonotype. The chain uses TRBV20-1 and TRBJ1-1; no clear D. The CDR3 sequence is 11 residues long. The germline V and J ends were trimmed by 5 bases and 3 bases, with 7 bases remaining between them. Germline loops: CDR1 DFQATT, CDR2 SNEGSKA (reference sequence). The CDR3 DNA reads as TGCAGTGCTGGGGTGTACACTGAAGCTTTCTTT. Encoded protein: CSAGVYTEAFF.

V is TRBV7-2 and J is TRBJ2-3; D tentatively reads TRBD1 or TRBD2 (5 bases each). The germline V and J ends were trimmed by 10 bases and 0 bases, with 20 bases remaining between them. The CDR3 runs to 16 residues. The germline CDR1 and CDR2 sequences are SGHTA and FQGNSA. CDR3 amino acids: CATRAWGITSTDTQYF. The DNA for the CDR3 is TGTGCCACCCGGGCGTGGGGGATCACCAGCACAGATACGCAGTATTTT.

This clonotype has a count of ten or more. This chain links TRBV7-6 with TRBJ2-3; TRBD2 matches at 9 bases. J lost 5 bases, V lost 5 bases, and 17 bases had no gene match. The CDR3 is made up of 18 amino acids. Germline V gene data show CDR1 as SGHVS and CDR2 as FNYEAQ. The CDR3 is CASSPLSISGSGIDTQYF. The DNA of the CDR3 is TGTGCCAGCAGCCCGTTGAGTATTAGCGGGAGTGGAATAGATACGCAGTATTTT.

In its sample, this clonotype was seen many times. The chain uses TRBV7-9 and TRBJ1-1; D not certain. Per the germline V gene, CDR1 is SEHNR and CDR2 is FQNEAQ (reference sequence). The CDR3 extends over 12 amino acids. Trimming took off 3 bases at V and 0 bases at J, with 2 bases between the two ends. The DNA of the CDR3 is TGTGCCAGCAGCTTCGTGAACACTGAAGCTTTCTTT. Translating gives CASSFVNTEAFF.

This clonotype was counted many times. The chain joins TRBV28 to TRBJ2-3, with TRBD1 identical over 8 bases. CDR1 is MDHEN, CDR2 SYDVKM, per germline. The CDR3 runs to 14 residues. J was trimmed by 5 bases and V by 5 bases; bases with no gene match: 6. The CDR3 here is CASSPGGWGDTQYF. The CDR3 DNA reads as TGTGCCAGCAGTCCAGGGGGCTGGGGAGATACGCAGTATTTT.

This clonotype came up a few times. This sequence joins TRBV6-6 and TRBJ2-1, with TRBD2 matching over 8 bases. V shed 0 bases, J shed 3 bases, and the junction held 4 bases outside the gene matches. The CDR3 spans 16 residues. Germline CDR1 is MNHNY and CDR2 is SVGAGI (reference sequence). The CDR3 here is CASSYSIAGFYNEQFF. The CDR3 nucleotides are TGTGCCAGCAGTTACTCGATAGCGGGGTTCTACAATGAGCAGTTCTTC.

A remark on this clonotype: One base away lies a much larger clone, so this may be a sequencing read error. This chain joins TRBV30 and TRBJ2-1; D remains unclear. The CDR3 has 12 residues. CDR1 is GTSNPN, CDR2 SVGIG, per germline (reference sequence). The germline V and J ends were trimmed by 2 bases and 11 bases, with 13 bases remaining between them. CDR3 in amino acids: CAWSLSVEQQFF. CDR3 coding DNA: TGTGCCTGGAGTTTGTCAGTGGAACAGCAGTTCTTC.

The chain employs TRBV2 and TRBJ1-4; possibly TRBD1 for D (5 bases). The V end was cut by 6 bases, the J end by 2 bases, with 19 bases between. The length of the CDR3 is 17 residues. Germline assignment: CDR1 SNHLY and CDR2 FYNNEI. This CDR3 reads CASSPRDPRGTNEKLFF. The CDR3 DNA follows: TGTGCCAGCAGCCCCCGGGACCCACGAGGGACTAATGAAAAACTGTTTTTT.

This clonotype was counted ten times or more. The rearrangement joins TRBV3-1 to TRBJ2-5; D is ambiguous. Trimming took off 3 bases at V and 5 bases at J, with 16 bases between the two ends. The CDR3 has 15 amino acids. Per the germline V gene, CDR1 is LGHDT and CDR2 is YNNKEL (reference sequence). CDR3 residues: CASSQYGPRAETQYF. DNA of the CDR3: TGTGCCAGCAGCCAGTACGGACCCCGGGCGGAGACCCAGTACTTC.

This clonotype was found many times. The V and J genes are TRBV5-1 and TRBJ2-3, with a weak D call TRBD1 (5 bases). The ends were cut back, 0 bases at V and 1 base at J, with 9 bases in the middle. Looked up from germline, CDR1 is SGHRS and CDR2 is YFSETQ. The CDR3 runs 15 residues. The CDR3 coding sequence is TGCGCCAGCAGCTTGGGACAGACTGGCACAGATACGCAGTATTTT. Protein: CASSLGQTGTDTQYF.

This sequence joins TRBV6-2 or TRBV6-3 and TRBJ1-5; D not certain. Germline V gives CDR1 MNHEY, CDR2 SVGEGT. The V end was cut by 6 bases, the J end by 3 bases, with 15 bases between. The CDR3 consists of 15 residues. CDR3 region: CASRAGPLSNQPQHF. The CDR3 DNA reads TGTGCCAGCAGAGCCGGGCCCCTATCCAATCAGCCCCAGCATTTT.

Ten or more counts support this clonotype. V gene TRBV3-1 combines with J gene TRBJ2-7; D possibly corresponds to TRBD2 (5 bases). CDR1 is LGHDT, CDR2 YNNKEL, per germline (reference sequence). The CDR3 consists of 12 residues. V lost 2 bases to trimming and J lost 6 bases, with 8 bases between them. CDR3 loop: CASSQTGTEQYF. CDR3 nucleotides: TGTGCCAGCAGCCAAACGGGAACCGAGCAGTACTTC.

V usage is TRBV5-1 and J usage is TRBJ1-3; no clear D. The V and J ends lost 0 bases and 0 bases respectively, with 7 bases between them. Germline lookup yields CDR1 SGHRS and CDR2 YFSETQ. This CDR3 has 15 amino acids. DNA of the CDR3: TGCGCCAGCAGCTTGGACAAATACTCTGGAAACACCATATATTTT. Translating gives CASSLDKYSGNTIYF.

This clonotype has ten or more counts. DNA of the CDR3: TGTGCCACCAGTGATTACCACGAGCAGTACTTC. Translating gives CATSDYHEQYF. The chain has TRBV24-1 and TRBJ2-7; D is ambiguous. Germline V CDR1 and CDR2: KGHDR, SFDVKD. Trimming took off 2 bases at V and 5 bases at J, with 3 bases between the two ends. This CDR3 spans 11 amino acids.

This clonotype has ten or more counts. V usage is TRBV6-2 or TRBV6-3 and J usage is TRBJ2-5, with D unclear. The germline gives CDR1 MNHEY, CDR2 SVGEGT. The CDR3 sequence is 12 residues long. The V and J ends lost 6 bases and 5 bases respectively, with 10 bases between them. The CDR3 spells CASSPSDETQYF. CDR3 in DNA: TGTGCCAGCAGCCCTAGTGATGAGACCCAGTACTTC.